These 5 T cell receptor beta chains share one sample of origin, sequenced in a study of T cell responses to AZD1222 COVID-19 vaccine. This table comes from immunoSEQ multiplex PCR, and its TCRdb copy is limited to in-frame clones, with some not included. The sample lists 110,000 to 150,000 clones, approximately 91% occurring once. The sequences come from peripheral blood, collected 28 days after the second AZD1222 dose. The receptors derive from an adult who received the AZD1222 COVID-19 vaccine.

This clone is a singleton in its sample. The rearrangement links TRBV3-1 (or the pseudogene TRBV3-2) to TRBJ2-1; D call uncertain. This CDR3 comprises 14 residues. Trimming pared 2 bases from V and 6 bases from J, leaving 11 bases between. The germline V gene encodes CDR1 LGHDT and CDR2 YNNKEL (reference sequence). In nucleotides, the CDR3 is TGTGCCAGCAGCCAACTAGGGCCAAGCAATGAGCAGTTCTTC. Translation: CASSQLGPSNEQFF.

The rearrangement joins TRBV6-5 to TRBJ2-5; D possibly corresponds to TRBD2 (5 bases). The CDR3 loop spans 12 amino acids. Trimming took off 11 bases at V and 1 base at J, with 11 bases between the two ends. CDR1 MNHEY and CDR2 SVGAGI come from the germline V gene. CDR3 sequence: CAALAGQETQYF. The CDR3 DNA reads as TGTGCCGCCCTGGCGGGCCAAGAGACCCAGTACTTC.

This rearrangement joins TRBV19 to TRBJ1-1, with D perhaps TRBD1 (6 bases). Looked up from germline, CDR1 is LNHDA and CDR2 is SQIVND (reference sequence). V was clipped by 5 bases and J by 5 bases, with 18 bases between them. This CDR3 has 15 amino acids. CDR3 in DNA: TGTGCCAGTAGTCCCACGAGGGGGGCGCGAACTGAAGCTTTCTTT. It codes for CASSPTRGARTEAFF.

The genes are TRBV5-1 and TRBJ1-2; a possible D gene is TRBD1 (5 bases). Germline V gives CDR1 SGHRS, CDR2 YFSETQ. The CDR3 has 16 amino acids. V lost 3 bases to trimming and J lost 6 bases, with 21 bases between them. CDR3 protein: CASSSETEPDEDGYTF. DNA for the CDR3: TGCGCCAGCAGCTCCGAGACAGAGCCTGATGAAGATGGCTACACCTTC.

This chain connects TRBV4-1 to TRBJ2-5; D may be TRBD2 (6 bases). CDR3 length equals 14 residues. The ends were cut back, 5 bases at V and 2 bases at J, with 12 bases in the middle. Germline assignment: CDR1 MGHRA and CDR2 YSYEKL. In DNA form, the CDR3 reads TGCGCCAGCAGCGATACGACTAGACAAGAGACCCAGTACTTC. It specifies CASSDTTRQETQYF.